This T cell receptor (beta chain) was identified during a study of T-cell memory formation after mild COVID-19. From the 5' RACE reads, TCRdb called clonotypes with MiXCR, one entry per CDR3 protein. The sample includes about 150,000 distinct CDR3 sequences, more than 12% seen only once; the top ten take 13% to 15%. In this sample, this clonotype turned up a few times. Sequencing was done on a sample of PBMCs or a T cell subset sorted from them (not recorded which). This receptor was identified in an adult woman who had mild COVID-19 (a few samples of this study predate the infection). Cell type and time point are not known.

CDR3 DNA: TGCGCCAGCAGTCGAGGGGAGAGCTCCTACAATGAGCAGTTCTTC. This encodes CASSRGESSYNEQFF. J is TRBJ2-1 and V is TRBV5-1; D assignment may be TRBD1 or TRBD2 (5 bases each). CDR1 is SGHRS and CDR2 is YFSETQ in the germline V gene. V was clipped by 5 bases and J by 0 bases, with 12 bases between them. There are 15 residues in the CDR3.